The 32 T cell receptor beta chains presented below share a single source sample, sequenced in a study of metastatic and nonmetastatic thyroid tumors. MiXCR reprocessed the PCR reads for TCRdb. This table holds 30,000 to 35,000 clones, under 25% found once. Among the patients, none had received any treatment before thyroid surgery. Material: tumor tissue. All receptors derive from a male donor with papillary thyroid cancer or a benign thyroid nodule (not recorded which). Some clones in this sample may be carry-over from other donors' samples.

This clone was recorded at least ten times. A much larger clone differs from this one at a single base, so this may be a read error. The same CDR3 is also encoded by other DNA sequences in this sample. This sequence joins TRBV24-1 and TRBJ2-1; 9 bases line up with TRBD2. CDR1 is KGHDR, CDR2 SFDVKD, per germline. V trimming: 1 base; J trimming: 7 bases; junction bases outside the gene matches: 10. This CDR3 is built from 17 residues. The CDR3 loop is CATSDFVCQREDNEQFF. CDR3 nucleotide sequence: TGTGCCACCAGTGATTTTGTTTGCCAGCGGGAGGATAATGAGCAGTTCTTC.

This clone has only a few counts. This sequence may be a read error, since a much larger clone differs from it by one base. This sample also contains other DNA sequences that code for the same CDR3. Written as DNA, the CDR3 is TGTGCCATCAGTGAGGGAAACTTATACCAAGAGACCCAGTACTTC. Protein: CAISEGNLYQETQYF. V usage is TRBV10-3 and J usage is TRBJ2-5; D ambiguous. The CDR3 totals 15 residues. The V and J ends lost 2 bases and 0 bases respectively, with 10 bases between them. Germline V lookup: CDR1 ENHRY, CDR2 SYGVKD.

This chain connects TRBV5-1 to TRBJ2-7; 7 bases map to TRBD2. The ends lost 0 bases at V and 3 bases at J; junction bases unmatched: 12. This CDR3 is built from 17 residues. Germline CDR1 reads SGHRS; CDR2 reads YFSETQ. As DNA, the CDR3 is TGCGCCAGCAGCTTGGACAGTTGGGGAGGGGCGCTCTACGAGCAGTACTTC. This gives the protein CASSLDSWGGALYEQYF.

V usage is TRBV6-2 or TRBV6-3 and J usage is TRBJ2-7; 8 nucleotides align to TRBD1. Trimming removed 6 bases from V and 7 bases from J; junction bases left unmatched: 23. Germline CDR1 reads MNHEY; CDR2 reads SVGEGT. The CDR3 spans 18 residues. The CDR3 nucleotides read TGTGCCAGCAGATCGGACCGGGACAGGCCACCCGGAGGGGGAGAGCAGTACTTC. Translated, it gives CASRSDRDRPPGGGEQYF.

This clone was seen many times. The chain employs TRBV19 and TRBJ1-2; D gene unclear. Trimming left V 6 bases short and J 4 bases short, with 12 bases between. Germline V gene sequence: CDR1 LNHDA, CDR2 SQIVND (reference sequence). The length of the CDR3 is 13 residues. CDR3 sequence: CASREIGFYGYTF. The CDR3 coding sequence is TGTGCCAGTAGGGAGATTGGGTTCTATGGCTACACCTTC.

The sample holds many counts of this clone. This chain connects TRBV7-8 to TRBJ1-1, with 7 bases lining up with TRBD1. CDR1 and CDR2 from the germline V gene are SGHVS and FQNEAQ. V was clipped by 1 base and J by 11 bases; unmatched bases: 1. This CDR3 has 11 residues. The CDR3 here is CASSLDRGAFF. The CDR3 DNA is TGTGCCAGCAGCTTAGACAGGGGCGCTTTCTTT.

The chain employs TRBV6-1 and TRBJ1-3; 9 bases fit TRBD1. The germline V gene encodes CDR1 MNHNS and CDR2 SASEGT. With 6 bases clipped from V and 4 bases from J, the junction kept 4 bases outside the gene matches. There are 14 residues in the CDR3. CDR3 sequence: CASSRTGVGNTIYF. Here the CDR3 DNA reads TGTGCCAGCAGCCGGACAGGGGTGGGAAACACCATATATTTT.

The rearrangement links TRBV20-1 to TRBJ1-1, with D maybe TRBD1 (5 bases). The germline V gene has CDR1 DFQATT and CDR2 SNEGSKA (reference sequence). There are 14 residues in the CDR3. The germline V and J ends were trimmed by 0 bases and 3 bases, with 11 bases remaining between them. CDR3 sequence: CSAREGGGDTEAFF. CDR3 coding DNA: TGCAGTGCTAGAGAGGGGGGAGGAGACACTGAAGCTTTCTTT.

The chain uses TRBV5-1 and TRBJ2-1, with TRBD1 matching 10 bases. Germline V CDR1 and CDR2: SGHRS, YFSETQ. The CDR3 runs 13 residues. Germline trimming cut 4 bases from V and 8 bases from J; bases unmatched to any gene: 3. The CDR3 nucleotides are TGCGCCAGCAGCCGGGACAGGGGCTATGAGCAGTTCTTC. Translated, it gives CASSRDRGYEQFF.

This clone was found a few times. This same CDR3 is encoded by further DNA sequences in the sample. The chain joins TRBV6-1 to TRBJ2-7; TRBD2 matches 10 bases. Germline V gene data show CDR1 as MNHNS and CDR2 as SASEGT. The CDR3 sequence is 14 residues long. Trimming removed 7 bases from V and 7 bases from J; junction bases left unmatched: 10. The CDR3 region is CASIPGTSGKEQYF. The CDR3 region has the DNA TGTGCCAGCATCCCCGGTACTAGCGGGAAGGAGCAGTACTTC.

V gene TRBV20-1 combines with J gene TRBJ1-1; D is perhaps TRBD1 (5 bases). The CDR3 spans 11 residues. CDR1 and CDR2 from the germline V gene are DFQATT and SNEGSKA (reference sequence). V was clipped by 4 bases and J by 10 bases, with 13 bases between them. CDR3 protein: CSAKKQDRAFF. CDR3 bases: TGCAGTGCTAAAAAACAGGACCGAGCTTTCTTT.

Ten or more counts support this clone. The chain links TRBV7-2 to TRBJ1-2, with unresolved D. CDR3 length: 15 residues. Germline V gives CDR1 SGHTA, CDR2 FQGNSA. The germline V and J ends were trimmed by 2 bases and 3 bases, with 13 bases remaining between them. Here the CDR3 DNA reads TGTGCCAGCAGCTTATACCCAGGAAGCTACTATGGCTACACCTTC. Its translation is CASSLYPGSYYGYTF.

This clone was observed at least ten times. V is TRBV11-2 and J is TRBJ2-1, with D possibly being TRBD2 (6 bases). The CDR3 extends over 13 amino acids. Germline CDR1 is SGHAT and CDR2 is FQNNGV. Trimming cost V 6 bases and J 5 bases, with 11 bases left between them. In nucleotides, the CDR3 is TGTGCCAGCAGTACCGGGACTCACAATGAGCAGTTCTTC. Translated, it gives CASSTGTHNEQFF.

This clone showed up many times. Additional DNA sequences in this sample encode the identical CDR3. The V call is TRBV28, the J call TRBJ2-1; D tentatively reads TRBD1 or TRBD2 (5 bases each). This CDR3 is built from 14 residues. Between the trimmed V and J ends, which lost 7 bases and 7 bases, there was a span of 17 bases. The germline V gene encodes CDR1 MDHEN and CDR2 SYDVKM. This CDR3 reads CASIRDGFWNEQFF. CDR3 DNA sequence: TGTGCCAGCATTCGGGACGGTTTTTGGAATGAGCAGTTCTTC.

This clone was detected only a few times. The chain links TRBV5-5 to TRBJ2-5; the D gene is possibly TRBD1 (5 bases). Germline V CDR1 and CDR2: SGHKS, YYEKEE (reference sequence). The CDR3 runs to 14 residues. V was cut by 4 bases and J by 4 bases, with 14 bases left in between. CDR3 DNA: TGTGCCAGCAGCAACCTAGACAGACTAGAGACCCAGTACTTC. This sequence encodes CASSNLDRLETQYF.

The chain has TRBV19 and TRBJ1-1, with a possible D match to TRBD1 (5 bases). V was pared by 10 bases and J by 7 bases, with 13 bases between. CDR1 and CDR2 (germline): LNHDA, SQIVND (reference sequence). This CDR3 spans 11 amino acids. The CDR3 reads CAIQLGGEAFF. CDR3 nucleotide sequence: TGTGCCATCCAGCTCGGGGGTGAAGCTTTCTTT.

This clone is judged medium-sized. This chain links TRBV28 with TRBJ2-1; maybe TRBD1 (6 bases). V dropped 3 bases and J dropped 5 bases, with 14 bases sitting between them. In germline, CDR1 is MDHEN, CDR2 SYDVKM. The CDR3 is 15 amino acids. The CDR3 sequence: CASSLWQGPNNEQFF. The CDR3 coding sequence is TGTGCCAGCAGTTTGTGGCAGGGGCCCAACAATGAGCAGTTCTTC.

About this clone: One junction end disagrees with the germline gene, perhaps due to a read error. The rearrangement joins TRBV6-1 to TRBJ2-2; weak D call: TRBD2 (5 bases). The CDR3 contains 14 residues. Germline V gene sequence: CDR1 MNHNS, CDR2 SASEGT. CDR3 residues: CASTLDGGTGELFF. CDR3 DNA sequence: TGTGCCAGCACCCTGGACGGAGGCACCGGTGAGCTGTTTTTT.

V gene TRBV12-3 or TRBV12-4 combines with J gene TRBJ2-3; D gene unclear. Trimming removed 1 base from V and 1 base from J, with 6 bases in between. The CDR3 is 14 residues long. The CDR3 reads CASSLGVGTDTQYF. Written as DNA, the CDR3 is TGTGCCAGCAGTTTAGGGGTCGGCACAGATACGCAGTATTTT.

Ten or more counts support this clone. V usage is TRBV2 and J usage is TRBJ2-1, with a weak D call TRBD2 (6 bases). The CDR3 runs to 14 residues. Deletions cut 7 bases from V and 3 bases from J, with 13 bases between. Germline V lookup: CDR1 SNHLY, CDR2 FYNNEI. The CDR3 bases are TGTGCCAGCACGGGGGTTGGCAACTACAATGAGCAGTTCTTC. Protein: CASTGVGNYNEQFF.

This clone is medium-sized. V and J are TRBV7-2 and TRBJ2-7; 8 bases are shared with TRBD1. There are 15 residues in the CDR3. Germline CDR1 SGHTA, CDR2 FQGNSA. V was pared by 8 bases and J by 3 bases, with 12 bases of the junction left unmatched. The CDR3 protein is CASSKDRAKNYEQYF. The CDR3 DNA follows: TGTGCCAGCTCAAAGGACAGGGCAAAAAACTACGAGCAGTACTTC.

This clone was picked up many times. A single base separates this from a much larger clone, so it may be a read error. This sample includes further DNA sequences coding for the same CDR3. In nucleotides, the CDR3 is TGTGCCAGCAGTTTTGACAGGGGTTATGGCTACACCTTC. It codes for CASSFDRGYGYTF. This rearrangement joins TRBV5-4 to TRBJ1-2; 8 bases agree with TRBD1. Germline V gene data show CDR1 as SGHNT and CDR2 as YYREEE (reference sequence). Trimming cost V 5 bases and J 5 bases; bases outside gene matches: 5. The CDR3 runs to 13 residues. Drawing the rest from reference TRBV5-4 and TRBJ1-2, the complete variable domain is ETGVTQSPTHLIKTRGQQVTLRCSSQSGHNTVSWYQQALGQGPQFIFQYYREEENGRGNFPPRFSGLQFPNYSSELNVNALELDDSALYLCASSFDRGYGYTFGSGTRLTVV.

This clone was counted many times. The CDR3 loop is CASSFDRGRELFF. Here the CDR3 DNA reads TGTGCCAGCAGTTTCGACAGGGGCCGGGAGCTGTTTTTT. The gene calls are TRBV27 and TRBJ2-2; 8 bases align to TRBD1. Trimming took 3 bases from V and 9 from J; bases not matched to a gene: 3. This CDR3 contains 13 residues. From germline, CDR1 is MNHEY and CDR2 SMNVEV (reference sequence).

There are a few counts of this clone. The V gene is TRBV11-2, the J gene TRBJ1-2; no firm D call. Trimming left V 3 bases short and J 5 bases short, with 7 bases between. This CDR3 contains 12 residues. Germline assignment: CDR1 SGHAT and CDR2 FQNNGV. DNA of the CDR3: TGTGCCAGCAGCTTGTGGGAGTATGGCTACACCTTC. It encodes CASSLWEYGYTF. The whole variable domain, filled in from reference TRBV11-2 and TRBJ1-2, reads EAGVAQSPRYKIIEKRQSVAFWCNPISGHATLYWYQQILGQGPKLLIQFQNNGVVDDSQLPKDRFSAERLKGVDSTLKIQPAKLEDSAVYLCASSLWEYGYTFGSGTRLTVV.

With regard to this clone: This may arise from a read error, as a much more abundant clone is one base away. The rearrangement joins TRBV5-1 to TRBJ2-5, with D possibly matching TRBD2 (5 bases). The CDR3 sequence is 11 residues long. From germline, CDR1 is SGHRS and CDR2 YFSETQ. The CDR3 bases are TGCGCCAGCAGGAGGGAAGAGACCCATTACTTC. Its protein is CASRREETHYF.

The table lists this clone with many counts. The chain uses TRBV5-6 and TRBJ1-4; 9 bases line up with TRBD1. The V gene's germline CDR1 is SGHDT and CDR2 YYEEEE. With 2 bases clipped from V and 8 bases from J, the junction kept 13 bases outside the gene matches. The CDR3 covers 17 residues. This chain's CDR3 is CASSLAGTGIRNEKLFF. The CDR3 DNA is TGTGCCAGCAGCTTAGCCGGGACAGGGATTCGGAACGAAAAACTGTTTTTT.

This clone was counted ten times or more. The rearrangement joins TRBV6-1 to TRBJ2-5; weak D call: TRBD1 (5 bases). CDR3 length: 12 amino acids. Looked up from germline, CDR1 is MNHNS and CDR2 is SASEGT. Trimming left V 5 bases short and J 4 bases short, with 8 bases between. CDR3 nucleotides: TGTGCCAGCAGTTCAGGGTCAGAGACCCAGTACTTC. It is translated as CASSSGSETQYF.

This clone was seen repeatedly, ten times or more. The J gene is TRBJ2-1, the V gene TRBV10-3, with D possibly being TRBD2 (5 bases). Germline V gene data show CDR1 as ENHRY and CDR2 as SYGVKD. The V gene lost 3 bases and the J gene lost 6 bases, with 12 bases spanning the gap. This CDR3 is 14 amino acids long. The CDR3 DNA follows: TGTGCCATCAGTGAACAACTAGATTTCAATGAGCAGTTCTTC. It is translated as CAISEQLDFNEQFF.

This clone was counted many times. This sequence joins TRBV5-4 and TRBJ2-1, with D possibly being TRBD2 (5 bases). CDR1 and CDR2 (germline): SGHNT, YYREEE (reference sequence). V was pared by 6 bases and J by 3 bases, with 16 bases between. The CDR3 has 15 amino acids. In nucleotides, the CDR3 is TGTGCCAGCAAGCGTGGAGCGGAAAACTACAATGAGCAGTTCTTC. As protein: CASKRGAENYNEQFF.

At least ten counts were recorded for this clone. The CDR3 loop is CASSLEARGPAGFPYEQYF. CDR3 bases: TGCGCCAGCAGCTTGGAGGCCAGGGGCCCGGCGGGTTTTCCCTACGAGCAGTACTTC. The chain recombines TRBV5-1 with TRBJ2-7; D is perhaps TRBD1 (6 bases). The CDR3 extends over 19 amino acids. V was pared by 0 bases and J by 2 bases, with 24 bases between. Germline CDR1 is SGHRS and CDR2 is YFSETQ.

This clone was picked up many times. The identical CDR3 is also encoded by other nucleotide sequences in the sample. This chain uses TRBV4-3 with TRBJ2-1, with D possibly being TRBD1 (6 bases). The V and J ends lost 1 base and 6 bases respectively, with 13 bases between them. Per germline, CDR1 LGHNA and CDR2 YSLEER. The length of the CDR3 is 15 residues. CDR3 in amino acids: CASSQVPGQLNEQFF. The CDR3 coding sequence is TGCGCCAGCAGCCAAGTTCCGGGACAACTCAATGAGCAGTTCTTC.

The chain is built from TRBV4-3 and TRBJ1-1; D is unclear. The CDR3 spans 15 residues. Trimming removed 4 bases from V and 6 bases from J, with 18 bases in between. The germline V gene encodes CDR1 LGHNA and CDR2 YSLEER. The CDR3 DNA reads TGCGCCAGCAGCCTAGGTTTGACCGAACGCCCTGAAGCTTTCTTT. Its translation: CASSLGLTERPEAFF.